There are a few counts of the clone carrying this T cell receptor (beta chain). Its antigen is not identified. This sample was taken from a study of beta chain features in type 1 diabetes. About the research overall: Cell yields, age and gender were similar between patients and healthy donors.

As every portion of the isolated RNA was reverse transcribed, the sequencing read expressed TCRB transcripts. Sequencing was performed with immunoSEQ multiplex PCR; in TCRdb, only in-frame clones are kept and a portion is missing. This sample carries some 150,000 clones, about 7.1% of them seen once, and the ten largest clones take 1.1% to 1.5%. The CDR3 is 17 residues long. V dropped 0 bases and J dropped 0 bases, with 12 bases sitting between them. The germline CDR1 and CDR2 sequences are SGHTA and FQGNSA. Study outcomes and limitations: TCRB CDR3s were moderately but significantly shorter in Type 1 diabetes patients in all four CD4+ subsets.

Specimen: central memory CD4+ T cells from blood. This sequence joins TRBV7-2 and TRBJ2-1, with D unclear. This receptor was identified in a woman in her 30s in good health. CDR3 sequence reads: CASSLASGEVSYNEQFF. CDR3 sequence (DNA): TGTGCCAGCAGCTTAGCGTCCGGCGAGGTCTCCTACAATGAGCAGTTCTTC.